This record looks at one TCR beta chain sequence and its context. What it binds is unknown. The PCR contained 60 Vbeta and 13 Jbeta primers. Here immunoSEQ multiplex PCR was the method, and the copy in TCRdb shows in-frame clones only, minus some. This sample has over 150,000 clones, with around 82% found just once. The data were taken from a study of cytomegalovirus exposure and HLA in healthy donors. Study observations and caveats: Reportedly, diagnosis of cytomegalovirus status by the classifier showed high specificity and sensitivity. Indistinguishability led to the exclusion of some V segments, TRBV6-2 and TRBV6-3 included.

The CDR3 spans 17 residues. The germline gives CDR1 MNHNS, CDR2 SASEGT. The chain links TRBV6-1 to TRBJ2-5; possibly TRBD2 for D (5 bases). The assigned J gene may be wrong: the sequence end matches TRBJ2-7 better. Input material: PBMCs. The sequence came from a woman aged 30 to 39 in good health and CMV-seronegative. The CDR3 reads CASSEIAGGSTSYEQYF. In DNA form, the CDR3 reads TGTGCCAGCAGTGAAATCGCAGGAGGCTCTACGTCCTACGAGCAGTACTTC.